This note documents a single T cell receptor (beta chain) sequence. Its target is not known. The sample originates from a study of T-cell memory formation after mild COVID-19. Background on the study: Each donor largely had its own TCR clusters.

TCRdb re-called the 5' RACE reads through MiXCR, storing one row per CDR3 protein. The table includes roughly 250,000 distinct CDR3 sequences, approximately 16% detected once. The CDR3 loop spans 19 amino acids. Germline V gives CDR1 SGHVS, CDR2 FQNEAQ. Trimming cost V 7 bases and J 0 bases, with 24 bases left between them. Study results and caveats: Cross-reactive memory appears to have joined, as suggested by some responding clones showing up in pre-infection memory. Contracting clones from day 15 to 85 showed balanced CD4/CD8; later expanders favored CD4+.

The source is a man aged 18 to 29 who had mild COVID-19 (a few samples of this study predate the infection). Cell type and time point are not known. The specimen was PBMCs or a T cell subset sorted from them (not recorded which). The V call is TRBV7-8, the J call TRBJ2-2, with D perhaps TRBD2 (6 bases). DNA for the CDR3: TGTGCCAGCATCCAGACGTGGTCGGAGGGTACATCGAACACCGGGGAGCTGTTTTTT. Encoded protein: CASIQTWSEGTSNTGELFF. Drawing the rest from reference TRBV7-8 and TRBJ2-2, the complete variable domain is GAGVSQSPRYKVAKRGQDVALRCDPISGHVSLFWYQQALGQGPEFLTYFQNEAQLDKSGLPSDRFFAERPEGSVSTLKIQRTQQEDSAVYLCASIQTWSEGTSNTGELFFGEGSRLTVL.